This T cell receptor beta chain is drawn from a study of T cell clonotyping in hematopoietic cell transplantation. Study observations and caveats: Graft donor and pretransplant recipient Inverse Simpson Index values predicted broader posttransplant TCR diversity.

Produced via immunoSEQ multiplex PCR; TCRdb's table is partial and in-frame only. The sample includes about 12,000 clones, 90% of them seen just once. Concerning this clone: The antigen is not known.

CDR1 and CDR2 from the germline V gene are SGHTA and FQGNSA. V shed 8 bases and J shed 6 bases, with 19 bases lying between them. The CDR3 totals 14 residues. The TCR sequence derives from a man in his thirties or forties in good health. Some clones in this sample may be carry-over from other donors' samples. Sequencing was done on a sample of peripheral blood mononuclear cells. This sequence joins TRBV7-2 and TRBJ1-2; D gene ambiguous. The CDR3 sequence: CASSPPLSQNGYTF. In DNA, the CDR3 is TGTGCCAGCTCCCCCCCTCTTTCACAGAATGGCTACACCTTC.